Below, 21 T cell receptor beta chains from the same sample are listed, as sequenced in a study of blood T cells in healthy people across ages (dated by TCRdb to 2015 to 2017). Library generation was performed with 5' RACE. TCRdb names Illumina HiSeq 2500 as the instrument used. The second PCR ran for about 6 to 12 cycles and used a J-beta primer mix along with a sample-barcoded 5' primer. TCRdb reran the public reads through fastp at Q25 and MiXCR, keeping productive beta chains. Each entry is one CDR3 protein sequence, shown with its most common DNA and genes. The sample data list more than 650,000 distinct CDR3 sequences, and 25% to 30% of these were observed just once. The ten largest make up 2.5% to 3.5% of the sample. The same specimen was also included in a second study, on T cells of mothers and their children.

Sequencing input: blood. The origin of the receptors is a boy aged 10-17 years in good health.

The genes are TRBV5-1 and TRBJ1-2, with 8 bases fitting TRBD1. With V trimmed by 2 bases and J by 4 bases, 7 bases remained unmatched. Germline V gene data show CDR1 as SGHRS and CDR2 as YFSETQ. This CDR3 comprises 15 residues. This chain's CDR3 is CASSLGQGAIYGYTF. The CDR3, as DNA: TGCGCCAGCAGCTTAGGCCAGGGGGCGATCTATGGCTACACCTTC.

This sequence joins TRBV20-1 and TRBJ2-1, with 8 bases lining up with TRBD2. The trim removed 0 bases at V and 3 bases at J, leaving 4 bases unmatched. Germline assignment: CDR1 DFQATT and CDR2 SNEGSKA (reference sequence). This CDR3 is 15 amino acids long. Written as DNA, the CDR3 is TGCAGTGCTAGAGATGGGGGACTAGTCTACAATGAGCAGTTCTTC. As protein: CSARDGGLVYNEQFF.

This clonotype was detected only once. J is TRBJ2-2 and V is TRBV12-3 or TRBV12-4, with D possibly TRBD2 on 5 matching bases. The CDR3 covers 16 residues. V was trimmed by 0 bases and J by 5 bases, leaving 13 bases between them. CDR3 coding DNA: TGTGCCAGCAGTTTAGCCGTACTAGGGTTTACCGGGGAGCTGTTTTTT. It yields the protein CASSLAVLGFTGELFF.

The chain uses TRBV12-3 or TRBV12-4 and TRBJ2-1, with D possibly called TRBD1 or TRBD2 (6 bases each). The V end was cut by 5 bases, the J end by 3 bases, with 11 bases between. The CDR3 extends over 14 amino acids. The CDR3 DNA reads TGTGCCAGCAGTCCGGGGGCCTTCTACAATGAGCAGTTCTTC. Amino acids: CASSPGAFYNEQFF.

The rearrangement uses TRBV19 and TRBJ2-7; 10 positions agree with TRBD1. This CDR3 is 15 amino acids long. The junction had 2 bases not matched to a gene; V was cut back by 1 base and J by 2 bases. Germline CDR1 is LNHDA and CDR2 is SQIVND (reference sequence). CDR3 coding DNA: TGTGCCAGTAGTATAGCCGGACAGGGGGCCTACGAGCAGTACTTC. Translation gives CASSIAGQGAYEQYF.

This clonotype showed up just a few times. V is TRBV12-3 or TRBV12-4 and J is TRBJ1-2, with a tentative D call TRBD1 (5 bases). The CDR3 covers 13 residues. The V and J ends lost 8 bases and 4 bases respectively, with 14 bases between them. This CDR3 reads CASRPPGAYGYTF. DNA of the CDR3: TGTGCCAGCCGTCCGCCCGGGGCCTATGGCTACACCTTC.

The CDR3 sequence is CASSPVQGVNTEAFF. DNA for the CDR3: TGCGCCAGCAGTCCTGTGCAGGGAGTGAACACTGAAGCTTTCTTT. The chain combines TRBV5-1 with TRBJ1-1; D may be TRBD1 (5 bases). This CDR3 has 15 residues. Germline V gene data show CDR1 as SGHRS and CDR2 as YFSETQ. Between the trimmed V and J ends, which lost 5 bases and 0 bases, there was a span of 14 bases.

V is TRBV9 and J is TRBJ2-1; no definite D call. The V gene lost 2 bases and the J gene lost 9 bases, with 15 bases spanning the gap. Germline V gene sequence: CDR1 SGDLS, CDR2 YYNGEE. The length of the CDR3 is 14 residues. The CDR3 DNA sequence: TGTGCCAGCAGCGTCGAGCCCCCGTATAGTGAGCAGTTCTTC. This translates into CASSVEPPYSEQFF.

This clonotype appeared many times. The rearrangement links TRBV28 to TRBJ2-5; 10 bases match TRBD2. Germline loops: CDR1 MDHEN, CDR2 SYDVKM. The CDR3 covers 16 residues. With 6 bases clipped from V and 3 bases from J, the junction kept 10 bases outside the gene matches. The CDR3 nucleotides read TGTGCCAGCAGACGGACTAGCGGAGGGAAAGAAGAGACCCAGTACTTC. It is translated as CASRRTSGGKEETQYF. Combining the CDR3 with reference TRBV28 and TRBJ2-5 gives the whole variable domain DVKVTQSSRYLVKRTGEKVFLECVQDMDHENMFWYRQDPGLGLRLIYFSYDVKMKEKGDIPEGYSVSREKKERFSLILESASTNQTSMYLCASRRTSGGKEETQYFGPGTRLLVL.

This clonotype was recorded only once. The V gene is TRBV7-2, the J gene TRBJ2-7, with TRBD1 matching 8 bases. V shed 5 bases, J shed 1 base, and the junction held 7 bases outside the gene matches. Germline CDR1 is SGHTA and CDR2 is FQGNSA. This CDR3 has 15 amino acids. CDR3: CASSGPGTGSYEQYF. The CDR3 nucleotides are TGTGCCAGCAGCGGGCCCGGGACAGGATCCTACGAGCAGTACTTC.

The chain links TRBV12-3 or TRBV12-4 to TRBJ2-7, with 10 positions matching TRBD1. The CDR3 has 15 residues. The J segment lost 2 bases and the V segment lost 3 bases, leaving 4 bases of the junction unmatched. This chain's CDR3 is CASSFRDRGTYEQYF. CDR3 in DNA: TGTGCCAGCAGTTTCCGGGACAGGGGTACCTACGAGCAGTACTTC.

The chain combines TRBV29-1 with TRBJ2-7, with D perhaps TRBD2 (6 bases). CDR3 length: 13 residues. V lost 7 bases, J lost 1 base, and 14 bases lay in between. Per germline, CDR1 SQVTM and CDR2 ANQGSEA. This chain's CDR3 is CSAGTDSSYEQYF. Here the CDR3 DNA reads TGCAGCGCCGGGACTGACAGTTCCTACGAGCAGTACTTC.

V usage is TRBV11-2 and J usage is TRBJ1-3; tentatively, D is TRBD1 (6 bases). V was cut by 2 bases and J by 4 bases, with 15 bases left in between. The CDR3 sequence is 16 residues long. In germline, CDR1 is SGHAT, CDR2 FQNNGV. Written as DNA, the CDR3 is TGTGCCAGCAGCTTATGGCCTCCCCAGGGGGGAAACACCATATATTTT. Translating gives CASSLWPPQGGNTIYF.

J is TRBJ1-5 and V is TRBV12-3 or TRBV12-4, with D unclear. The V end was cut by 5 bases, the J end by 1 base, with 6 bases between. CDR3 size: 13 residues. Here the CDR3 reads CASSQESNQPQHF. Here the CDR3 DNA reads TGTGCCAGCAGTCAAGAGAGCAATCAGCCCCAGCATTTT.

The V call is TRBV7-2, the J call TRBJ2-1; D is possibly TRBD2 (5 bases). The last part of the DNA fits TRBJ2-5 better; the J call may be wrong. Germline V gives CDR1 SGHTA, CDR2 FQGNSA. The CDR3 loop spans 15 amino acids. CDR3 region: CASSFPSPEWETQYF. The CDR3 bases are TGTGCCAGCAGCTTCCCTAGCCCCGAGTGGGAGACCCAGTACTTC.

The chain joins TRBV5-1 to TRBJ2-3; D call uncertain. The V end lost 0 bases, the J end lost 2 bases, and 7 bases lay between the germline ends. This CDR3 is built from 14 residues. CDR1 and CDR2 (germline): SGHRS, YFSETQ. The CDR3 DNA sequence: TGCGCCAGCAGCTTGGTGGACCTCACAGATACGCAGTATTTT. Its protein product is CASSLVDLTDTQYF.

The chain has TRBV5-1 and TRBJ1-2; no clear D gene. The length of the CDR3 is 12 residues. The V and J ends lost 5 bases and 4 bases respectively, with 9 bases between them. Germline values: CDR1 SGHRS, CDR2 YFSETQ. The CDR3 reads CASRATGYGYTF. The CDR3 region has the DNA TGCGCCAGCAGAGCCACGGGCTATGGCTACACCTTC.

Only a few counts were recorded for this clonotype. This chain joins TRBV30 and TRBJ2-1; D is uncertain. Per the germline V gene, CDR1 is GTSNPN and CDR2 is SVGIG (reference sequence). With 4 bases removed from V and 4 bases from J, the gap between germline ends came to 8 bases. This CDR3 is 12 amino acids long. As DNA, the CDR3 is TGTGCCTGGACGAGCGAATACAATGAGCAGTTCTTC. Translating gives CAWTSEYNEQFF.

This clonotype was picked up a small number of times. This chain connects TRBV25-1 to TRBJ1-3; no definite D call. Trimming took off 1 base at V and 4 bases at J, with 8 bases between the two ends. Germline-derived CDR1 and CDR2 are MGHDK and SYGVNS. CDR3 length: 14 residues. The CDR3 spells CASSELNGGNTIYF. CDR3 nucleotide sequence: TGTGCCAGCAGTGAATTAAACGGCGGAAACACCATATATTTT.

CDR3 sequence reads: CASSGLGASTDTQYF. CDR3 nucleotide sequence: TGTGCCAGCAGTGGCCTTGGGGCTAGCACAGATACGCAGTATTTT. This chain joins TRBV6-5 and TRBJ2-3, with D perhaps matching TRBD1 (5 bases). CDR3 length: 15 residues. Trimming stripped 5 bases from V and 0 bases from J, with 12 bases between. Germline V CDR1 and CDR2: MNHEY, SVGAGI.

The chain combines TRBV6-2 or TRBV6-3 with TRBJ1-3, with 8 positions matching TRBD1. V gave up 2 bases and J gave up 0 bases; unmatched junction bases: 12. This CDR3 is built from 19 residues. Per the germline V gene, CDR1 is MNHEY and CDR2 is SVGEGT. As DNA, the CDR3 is TGTGCCAGCAGTTACAGACAGGGGACCAGGATCTACTCTGGAAACACCATATATTTT. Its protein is CASSYRQGTRIYSGNTIYF.